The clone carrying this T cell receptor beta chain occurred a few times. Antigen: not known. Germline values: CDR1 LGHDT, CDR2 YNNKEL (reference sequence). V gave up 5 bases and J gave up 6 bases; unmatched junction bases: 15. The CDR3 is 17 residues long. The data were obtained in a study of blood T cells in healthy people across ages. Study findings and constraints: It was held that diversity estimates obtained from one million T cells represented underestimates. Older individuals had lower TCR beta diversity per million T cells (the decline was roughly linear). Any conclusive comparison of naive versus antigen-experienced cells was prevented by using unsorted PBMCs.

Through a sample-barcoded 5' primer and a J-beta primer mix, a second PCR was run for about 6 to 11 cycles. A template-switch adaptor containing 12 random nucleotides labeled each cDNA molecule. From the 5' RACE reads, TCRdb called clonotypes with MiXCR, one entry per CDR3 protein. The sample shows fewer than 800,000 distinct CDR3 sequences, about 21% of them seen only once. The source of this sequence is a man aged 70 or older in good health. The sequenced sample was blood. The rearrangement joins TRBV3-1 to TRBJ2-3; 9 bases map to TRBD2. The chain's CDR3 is CASSATGTSNALDTQYF. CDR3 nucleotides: TGTGCCAGCAGCGCAACCGGGACTAGCAACGCCCTGGATACGCAGTATTTT.